This record covers a single T cell receptor (beta chain). The antigen is unknown. This sample was included in a study of shared clonotypes between healthy human individuals. Findings and limits, study-wide: The authors sampled blood alone, and tissue repertoires likely differ. Naive CD4 clonotype sharing across a handful of donors was 4% to 5.5%. Generally, naive subsets came out with larger estimated richness than memory subsets.

Assay: immunoSEQ multiplex PCR; the TCRdb copy retains only in-frame clones and omits some. The data contain millions of clones, about 95% of them singletons. CD45RA+ naive and CD45RA-negative memory subsets were separated from CD4+ cells. The sample was naive CD4+ T cells sorted from blood. This sample's subset: CD45RA+ positively selected. This clonotype was obtained from a man aged 18 to 29 in good health.

In DNA, the CDR3 is TGTGCCAGCAGCTTGGGGACAGAGACCTACGAGCAGTACTTC. This encodes CASSLGTETYEQYF. The rearrangement uses TRBV7-2 and TRBJ2-7; 7 bases are shared with TRBD1. Losses at the gene ends were 3 bases for V and 2 bases for J; bases not matched to a gene: 4. Germline V gene lookup returns CDR1 SGHTA and CDR2 FQGNSA. The CDR3 is 14 amino acids.